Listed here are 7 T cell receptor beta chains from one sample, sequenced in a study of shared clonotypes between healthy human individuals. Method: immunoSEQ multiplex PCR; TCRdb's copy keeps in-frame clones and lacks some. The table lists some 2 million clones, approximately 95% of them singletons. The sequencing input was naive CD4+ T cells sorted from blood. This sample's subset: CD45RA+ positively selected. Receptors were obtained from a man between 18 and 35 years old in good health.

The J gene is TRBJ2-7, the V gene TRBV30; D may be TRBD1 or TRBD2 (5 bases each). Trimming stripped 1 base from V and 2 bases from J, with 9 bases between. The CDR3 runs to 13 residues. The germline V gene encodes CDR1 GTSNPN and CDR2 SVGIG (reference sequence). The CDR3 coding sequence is TGTGCCTGGAGTGCTGGGACCCCCTACGAGCAGTACTTC. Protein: CAWSAGTPYEQYF.

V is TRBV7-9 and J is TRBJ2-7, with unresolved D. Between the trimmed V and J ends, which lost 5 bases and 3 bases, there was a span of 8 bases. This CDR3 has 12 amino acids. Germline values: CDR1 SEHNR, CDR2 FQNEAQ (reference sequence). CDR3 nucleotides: TGTGCCAGCAGCCTAAATAACTACGAGCAGTACTTC. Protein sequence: CASSLNNYEQYF.

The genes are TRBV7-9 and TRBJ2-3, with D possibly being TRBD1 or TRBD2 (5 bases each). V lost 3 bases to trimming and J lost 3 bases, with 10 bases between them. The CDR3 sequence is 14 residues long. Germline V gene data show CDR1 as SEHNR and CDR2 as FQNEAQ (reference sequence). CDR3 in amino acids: CASSFGGATDTQYF. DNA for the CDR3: TGTGCCAGCAGCTTTGGGGGAGCGACAGATACGCAGTATTTT.

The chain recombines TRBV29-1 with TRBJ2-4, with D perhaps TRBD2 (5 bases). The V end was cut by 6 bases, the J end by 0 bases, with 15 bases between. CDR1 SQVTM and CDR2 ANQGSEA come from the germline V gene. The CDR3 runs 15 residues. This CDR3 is CSVAADALAKNIQYF. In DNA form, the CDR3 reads TGCAGCGTCGCAGCGGATGCCCTAGCCAAAAACATTCAGTACTTC.

The CDR3 DNA follows: TGTGCCAGCAGCTTTGGAGCCGGCTTACCCCTCCACTTT. Protein sequence: CASSFGAGLPLHF. This chain links TRBV7-9 with TRBJ1-6; D ambiguous. Germline V CDR1 and CDR2: SEHNR, FQNEAQ (reference sequence). V lost 3 bases and J 12 bases, leaving 12 bases between the germline ends. The CDR3 sequence is 13 residues long.

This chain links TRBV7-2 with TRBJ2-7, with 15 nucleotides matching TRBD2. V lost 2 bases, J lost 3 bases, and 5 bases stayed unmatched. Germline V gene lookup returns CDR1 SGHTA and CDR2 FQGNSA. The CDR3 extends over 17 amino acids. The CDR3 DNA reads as TGTGCCAGCAGCTTAACCGGGACTAGCGGGGGGTTCTACGAGCAGTACTTC. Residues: CASSLTGTSGGFYEQYF.

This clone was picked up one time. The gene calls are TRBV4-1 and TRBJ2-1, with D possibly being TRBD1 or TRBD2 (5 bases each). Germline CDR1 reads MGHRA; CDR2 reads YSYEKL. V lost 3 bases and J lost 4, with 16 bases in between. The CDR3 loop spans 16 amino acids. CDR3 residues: CASSQGRGYSYNEQFF. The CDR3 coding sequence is TGCGCCAGCAGCCAGGGACGGGGCTATTCATACAATGAGCAGTTCTTC.